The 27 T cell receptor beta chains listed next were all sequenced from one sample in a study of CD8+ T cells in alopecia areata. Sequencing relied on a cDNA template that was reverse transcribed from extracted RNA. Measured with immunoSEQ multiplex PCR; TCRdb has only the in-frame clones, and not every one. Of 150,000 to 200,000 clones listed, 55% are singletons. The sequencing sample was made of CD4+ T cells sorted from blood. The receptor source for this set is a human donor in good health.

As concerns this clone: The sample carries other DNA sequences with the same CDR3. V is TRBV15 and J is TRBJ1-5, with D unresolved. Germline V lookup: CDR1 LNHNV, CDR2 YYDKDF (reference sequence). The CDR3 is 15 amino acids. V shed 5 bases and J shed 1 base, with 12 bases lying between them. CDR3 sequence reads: CATSRGGGSNQPQHF. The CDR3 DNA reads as TGTGCCACCAGCCGGGGTGGAGGAAGCAATCAGCCCCAGCATTTT.

For the CDR3, the DNA is TGTGCCAGCAGCTTTGGACCCGTCCCACCCTATGGCTACACCTTC. This encodes CASSFGPVPPYGYTF. The V gene is TRBV5-6, the J gene TRBJ1-2; D call uncertain. The CDR3 contains 15 residues. Germline-derived CDR1 and CDR2 are SGHDT and YYEEEE. Trimming left V 2 bases short and J 4 bases short, with 15 bases between.

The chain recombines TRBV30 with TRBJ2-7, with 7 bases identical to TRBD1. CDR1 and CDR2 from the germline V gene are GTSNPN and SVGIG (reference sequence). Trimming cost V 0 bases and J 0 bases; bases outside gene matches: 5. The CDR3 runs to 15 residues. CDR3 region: CAWSVGTGASYEQYF. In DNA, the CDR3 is TGTGCCTGGAGTGTGGGAACAGGGGCCTCCTACGAGCAGTACTTC.

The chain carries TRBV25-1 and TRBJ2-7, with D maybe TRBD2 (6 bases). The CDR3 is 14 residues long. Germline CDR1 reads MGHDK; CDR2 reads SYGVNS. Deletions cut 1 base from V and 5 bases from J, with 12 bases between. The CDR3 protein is CASSEWRVSDEQYF. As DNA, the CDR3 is TGTGCCAGCAGTGAATGGAGGGTTTCGGACGAGCAGTACTTC.

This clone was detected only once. The CDR3 here is CSVLTRPGQRASGNTIYF. Here the CDR3 DNA reads TGCAGCGTACTTACCCGCCCGGGACAGAGGGCCTCTGGAAACACCATATATTTT. The V gene is TRBV29-1, the J gene TRBJ1-3; 7 bases fit TRBD1. Germline V gene data show CDR1 as SQVTM and CDR2 as ANQGSEA. V trimming: 6 bases; J trimming: 0 bases; junction bases outside the gene matches: 17. The CDR3 extends over 18 amino acids.

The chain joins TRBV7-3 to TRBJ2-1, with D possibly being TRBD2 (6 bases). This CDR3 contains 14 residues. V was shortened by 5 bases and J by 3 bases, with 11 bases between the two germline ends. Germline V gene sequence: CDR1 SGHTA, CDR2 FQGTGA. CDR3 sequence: CASSPGGVYNEQFF. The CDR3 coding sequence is TGTGCCAGCAGCCCCGGCGGGGTCTACAATGAGCAGTTCTTC.

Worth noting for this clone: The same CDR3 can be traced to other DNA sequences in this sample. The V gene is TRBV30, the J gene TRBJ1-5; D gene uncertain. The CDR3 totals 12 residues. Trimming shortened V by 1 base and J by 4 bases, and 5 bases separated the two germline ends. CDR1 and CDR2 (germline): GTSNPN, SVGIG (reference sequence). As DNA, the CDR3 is TGTGCCTGGAGTGGAGCAAATCAGCCCCAGCATTTT. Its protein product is CAWSGANQPQHF.

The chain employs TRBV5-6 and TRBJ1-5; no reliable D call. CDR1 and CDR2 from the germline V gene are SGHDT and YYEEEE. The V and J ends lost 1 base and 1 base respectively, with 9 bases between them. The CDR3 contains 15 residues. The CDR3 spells CASSLFGRSNQPQHF. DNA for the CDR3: TGTGCCAGCAGCTTGTTTGGCAGGAGCAATCAGCCCCAGCATTTT.

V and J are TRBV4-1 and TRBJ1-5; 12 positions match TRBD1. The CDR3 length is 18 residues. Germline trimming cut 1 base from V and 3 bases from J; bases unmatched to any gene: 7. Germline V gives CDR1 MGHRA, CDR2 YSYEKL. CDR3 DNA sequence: TGCGCCAGCAGCCAAGGCCCGGGACAGGGGGCATACAATCAGCCCCAGCATTTT. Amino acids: CASSQGPGQGAYNQPQHF.

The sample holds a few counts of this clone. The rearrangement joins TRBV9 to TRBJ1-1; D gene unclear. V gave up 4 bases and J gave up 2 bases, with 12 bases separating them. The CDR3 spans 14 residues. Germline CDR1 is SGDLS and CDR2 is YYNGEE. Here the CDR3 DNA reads TGTGCCAGCAGCCCTCGGGTTGGCAACACTGAAGCTTTCTTT. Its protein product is CASSPRVGNTEAFF.

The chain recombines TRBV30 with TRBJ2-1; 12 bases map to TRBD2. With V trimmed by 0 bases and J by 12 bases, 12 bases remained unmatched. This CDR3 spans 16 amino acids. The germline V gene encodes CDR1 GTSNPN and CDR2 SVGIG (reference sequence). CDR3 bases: TGTGCCTGGAGTGTCGGACTAGCGGGATATAGGGAAGGGCAGTTCTTC. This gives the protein CAWSVGLAGYREGQFF. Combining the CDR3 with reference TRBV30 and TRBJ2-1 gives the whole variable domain SQTIHQWPATLVQPVGSPLSLECTVEGTSNPNLYWYRQAAGRGLQLLFYSVGIGQISSEVPQNLSASRPQDRQFILSSKKLLLSDSGFYLCAWSVGLAGYREGQFFGPGTRLTVL.

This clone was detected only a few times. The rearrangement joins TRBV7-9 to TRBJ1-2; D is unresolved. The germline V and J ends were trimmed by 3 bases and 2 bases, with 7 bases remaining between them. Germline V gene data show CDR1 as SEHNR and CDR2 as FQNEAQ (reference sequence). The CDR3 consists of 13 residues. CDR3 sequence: CASSFVQNYGYTF. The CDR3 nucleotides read TGTGCCAGCAGCTTTGTTCAGAACTATGGCTACACCTTC.

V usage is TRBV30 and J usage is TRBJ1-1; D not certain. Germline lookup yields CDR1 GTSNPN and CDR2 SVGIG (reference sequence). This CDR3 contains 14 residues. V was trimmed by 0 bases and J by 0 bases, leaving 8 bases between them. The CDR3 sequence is CAWSVGQLNTEAFF. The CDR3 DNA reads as TGTGCCTGGAGTGTAGGTCAGCTGAACACTGAAGCTTTCTTT.

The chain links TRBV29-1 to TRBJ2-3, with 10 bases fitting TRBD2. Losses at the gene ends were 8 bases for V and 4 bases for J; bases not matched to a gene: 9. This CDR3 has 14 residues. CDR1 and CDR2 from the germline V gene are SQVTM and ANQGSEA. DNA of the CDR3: TGCAGCACCCGGACTAGCGGTGTTGCAGATACGCAGTATTTT. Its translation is CSTRTSGVADTQYF.

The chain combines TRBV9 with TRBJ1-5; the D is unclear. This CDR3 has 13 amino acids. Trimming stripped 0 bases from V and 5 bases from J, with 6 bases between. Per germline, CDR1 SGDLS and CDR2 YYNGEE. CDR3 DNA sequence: TGTGCCAGCAGCGTAGAGGAAGATCAGCCCCAGCATTTT. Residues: CASSVEEDQPQHF. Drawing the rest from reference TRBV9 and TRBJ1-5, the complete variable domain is DSGVTQTPKHLITATGQRVTLRCSPRSGDLSVYWYQQSLDQGLQFLIQYYNGEERAKGNILERFSAQQFPDLHSELNLSSLELGDSALYFCASSVEEDQPQHFGDGTRLSIL.

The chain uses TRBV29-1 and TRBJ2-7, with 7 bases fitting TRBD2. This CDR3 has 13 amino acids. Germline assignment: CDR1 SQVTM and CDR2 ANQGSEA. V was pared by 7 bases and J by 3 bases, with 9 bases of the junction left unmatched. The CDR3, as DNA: TGCAGCGGCGGTAGGGACTACTACTACGAGCAGTACTTC. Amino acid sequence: CSGGRDYYYEQYF.

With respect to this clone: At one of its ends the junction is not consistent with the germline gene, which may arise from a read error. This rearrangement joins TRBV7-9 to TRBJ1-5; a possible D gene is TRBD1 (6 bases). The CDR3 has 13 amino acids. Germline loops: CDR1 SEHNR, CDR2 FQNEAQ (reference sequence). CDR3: CASSLGAGQPQHF. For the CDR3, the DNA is TGTGCCAGCAGCTTGGGGGCTGGTCAGCCCCAACATTTT.

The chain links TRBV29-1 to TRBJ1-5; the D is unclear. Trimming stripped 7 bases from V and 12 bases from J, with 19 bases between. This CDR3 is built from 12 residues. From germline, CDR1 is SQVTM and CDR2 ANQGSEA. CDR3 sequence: CSAQAETGLQHF. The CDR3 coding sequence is TGCAGCGCCCAAGCCGAGACCGGTCTCCAGCATTTT.

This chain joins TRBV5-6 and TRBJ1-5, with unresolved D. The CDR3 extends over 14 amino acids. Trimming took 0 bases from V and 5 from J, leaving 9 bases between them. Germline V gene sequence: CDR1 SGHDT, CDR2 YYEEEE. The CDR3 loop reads CASSLAGNYQPQHF. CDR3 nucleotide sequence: TGTGCCAGCAGCTTGGCTGGAAATTATCAGCCCCAGCATTTT. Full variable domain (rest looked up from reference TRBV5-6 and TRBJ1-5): DAGVTQSPTHLIKTRGQQVTLRCSPKSGHDTVSWYQQALGQGPQFIFQYYEEEERQRGNFPDRFSGHQFPNYSSELNVNALLLGDSALYLCASSLAGNYQPQHFGDGTRLSIL.

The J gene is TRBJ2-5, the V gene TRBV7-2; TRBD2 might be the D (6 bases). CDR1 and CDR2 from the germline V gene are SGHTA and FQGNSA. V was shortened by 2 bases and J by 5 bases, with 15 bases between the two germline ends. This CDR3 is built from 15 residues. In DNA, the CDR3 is TGTGCCAGCAGCTTATCCGGCGGGATTCGGGAGACCCAGTACTTC. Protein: CASSLSGGIRETQYF.

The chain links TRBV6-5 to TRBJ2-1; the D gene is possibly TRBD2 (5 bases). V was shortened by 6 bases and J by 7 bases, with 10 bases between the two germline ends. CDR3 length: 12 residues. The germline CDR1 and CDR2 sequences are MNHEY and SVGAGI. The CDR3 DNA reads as TGTGCCAGCAGCCCGAGCGGTAATGAGCAGTTCTTC. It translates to CASSPSGNEQFF.

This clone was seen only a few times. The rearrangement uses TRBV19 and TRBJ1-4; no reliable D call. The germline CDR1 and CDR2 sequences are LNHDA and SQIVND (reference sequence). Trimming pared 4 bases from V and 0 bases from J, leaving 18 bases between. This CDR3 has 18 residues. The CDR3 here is CASSRLARNTATNEKLFF. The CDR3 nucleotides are TGTGCCAGTAGTAGACTCGCCCGCAATACCGCAACTAATGAAAAACTGTTTTTT.

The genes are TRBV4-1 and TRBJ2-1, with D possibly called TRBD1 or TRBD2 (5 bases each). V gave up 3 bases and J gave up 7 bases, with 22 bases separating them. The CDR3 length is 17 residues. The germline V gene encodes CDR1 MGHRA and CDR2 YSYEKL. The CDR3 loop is CASSHPYRDRDLNEQFF. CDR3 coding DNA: TGCGCCAGCAGCCATCCCTACCGGGACCGGGACCTTAATGAGCAGTTCTTC.

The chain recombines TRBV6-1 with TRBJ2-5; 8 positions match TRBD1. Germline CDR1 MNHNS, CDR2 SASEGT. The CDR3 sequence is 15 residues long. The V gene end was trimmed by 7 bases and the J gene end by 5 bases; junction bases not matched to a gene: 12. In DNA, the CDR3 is TGTGCCAGCACCTATGGGGACAGGAACAGGGAGACCCAGTACTTC. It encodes CASTYGDRNRETQYF.

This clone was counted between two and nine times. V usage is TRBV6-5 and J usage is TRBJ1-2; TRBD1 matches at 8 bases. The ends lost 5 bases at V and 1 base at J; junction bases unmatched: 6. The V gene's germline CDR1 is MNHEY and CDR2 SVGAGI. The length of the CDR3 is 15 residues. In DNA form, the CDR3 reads TGTGCCAGCAGTAGGACAGGGTGGGGTAACTATGGCTACACCTTC. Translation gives CASSRTGWGNYGYTF.

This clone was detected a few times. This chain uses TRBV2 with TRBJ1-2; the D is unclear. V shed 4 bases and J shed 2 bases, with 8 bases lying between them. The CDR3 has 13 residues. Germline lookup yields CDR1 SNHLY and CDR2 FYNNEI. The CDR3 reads CASSASFNYGYTF. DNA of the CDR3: TGTGCCAGCAGTGCGAGCTTCAACTATGGCTACACCTTC.

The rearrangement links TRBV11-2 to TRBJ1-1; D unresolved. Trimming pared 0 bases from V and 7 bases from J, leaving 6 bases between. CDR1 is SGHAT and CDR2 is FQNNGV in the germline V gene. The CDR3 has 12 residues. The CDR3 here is CASSLEGSEAFF. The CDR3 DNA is TGTGCCAGCAGCTTAGAGGGCAGTGAAGCTTTCTTT.